The 23 T cell receptor beta chains reported below all come from one sample, sequenced in a study of T cells in Graves' hyperthyroidism and ophthalmopathy. RNA transcripts yielded amplified TCR beta CDR3 regions. A set of HTBI primers served as the primers for a first-round RT-PCR of the TCR CDR3. Each CDR3 protein is one row after TCRdb ran MiXCR on the multiplex PCR reads. The data contain 650,000 to 850,000 distinct CDR3 sequences, about 17% of them singletons. Sequences were obtained from blood. Receptors originate from a woman aged 45 to 65 with Graves' hyperthyroidism that later progressed to Graves' ophthalmopathy.

This clonotype was seen many times. The chain joins TRBV6-1 to TRBJ1-5, with 7 bases fitting TRBD1. J was trimmed by 7 bases and V by 6 bases; bases with no gene match: 9. Germline values: CDR1 MNHNS, CDR2 SASEGT. This CDR3 is 14 amino acids long. CDR3 sequence: CASSTKTGSQPQHF. The CDR3 DNA reads TGTGCCAGCAGCACCAAGACAGGGTCCCAGCCCCAGCATTTT.

This clonotype occurred a few times. This CDR3 reads CASRPWTSGETQYF. CDR3 nucleotide sequence: TGTGCCAGCAGGCCCTGGACTAGTGGAGAGACCCAGTACTTC. This chain connects TRBV5-4 to TRBJ2-5, with 7 bases identical to TRBD2. V shed 5 bases, J shed 4 bases, and the junction held 8 bases outside the gene matches. The germline V gene encodes CDR1 SGHNT and CDR2 YYREEE (reference sequence). There are 14 residues in the CDR3.

The genes are TRBV20-1 and TRBJ1-6; perhaps TRBD1 as D (5 bases). The CDR3 is 15 amino acids. Trimming pared 1 base from V and 4 bases from J, leaving 11 bases between. Looked up from germline, CDR1 is DFQATT and CDR2 is SNEGSKA (reference sequence). The CDR3 loop is CSARVGENYNSPLHF. The CDR3 coding sequence is TGCAGTGCTAGAGTGGGGGAAAATTATAATTCACCCCTCCACTTT.

This clonotype was counted a few times. This chain joins TRBV18 and TRBJ1-4; D is undetermined. Germline V gene sequence: CDR1 KGHSH, CDR2 LQKENI. V lost 0 bases and J lost 4, with 9 bases in between. The CDR3 runs to 15 residues. DNA of the CDR3: TGTGCCAGCTCACCACCGGGGTACAGTAATGAAAAACTGTTTTTT. Its protein product is CASSPPGYSNEKLFF. The full variable domain, completed using reference TRBV18 and TRBJ1-4, is NAGVMQNPRHLVRRRGQEARLRCSPMKGHSHVYWYRQLPEEGLKFMVYLQKENIIDESGMPKERFSAEFPKEGPSILRIQQVVRGDSAAYFCASSPPGYSNEKLFFGSGTQLSVL.

The genes are TRBV20-1 and TRBJ2-7, with D perhaps matching TRBD1 (6 bases). The CDR3 length is 18 residues. Germline V gene lookup returns CDR1 DFQATT and CDR2 SNEGSKA (reference sequence). Trimming took 6 bases from V and 2 from J, leaving 29 bases between them. CDR3 residues: CSARRGQLRIGYPYEQYF. The CDR3 DNA follows: TGCAGTGCCCGTCGGGGACAATTAAGAATCGGGTATCCCTACGAGCAGTACTTC.

This clonotype was counted only a few times. J is TRBJ2-7 and V is TRBV6-1; D not resolved. Trimming removed 5 bases from V and 6 bases from J, with 11 bases in between. Germline lookup yields CDR1 MNHNS and CDR2 SASEGT. The CDR3 sequence is 12 residues long. This chain's CDR3 is CASSRRFGEQYF. The CDR3, as DNA: TGTGCCAGCAGTCGCCGGTTTGGCGAGCAGTACTTC.

This clonotype was recorded at least ten times. The J gene is TRBJ1-6, the V gene TRBV3-1; 7 nucleotides line up with TRBD1. Germline V gene lookup returns CDR1 LGHDT and CDR2 YNNKEL (reference sequence). The junction had 1 base not matched to a gene; V was cut back by 4 bases and J by 4 bases. This CDR3 comprises 14 residues. For the CDR3, the DNA is TGTGCCAGCAGCCTACAGGGGTATAATTCACCCCTCCACTTT. The encoded protein is CASSLQGYNSPLHF.

In its sample, this clonotype was seen many times. The chain recombines TRBV11-2 with TRBJ2-3; D unclear. Germline V CDR1 and CDR2: SGHAT, FQNNGV. CDR3 size: 15 residues. V shed 3 bases and J shed 2 bases, with 12 bases lying between them. The CDR3 bases are TGTGCCAGCAGCTTTTCCGGCCTCTTCACAGATACGCAGTATTTT. Amino acid sequence: CASSFSGLFTDTQYF. The full variable domain, rest sourced from reference TRBV11-2 and TRBJ2-3, is EAGVAQSPRYKIIEKRQSVAFWCNPISGHATLYWYQQILGQGPKLLIQFQNNGVVDDSQLPKDRFSAERLKGVDSTLKIQPAKLEDSAVYLCASSFSGLFTDTQYFGPGTRLTVL.

The chain carries TRBV9 and TRBJ2-1, with 11 bases identical to TRBD2. CDR1 SGDLS and CDR2 YYNGEE come from the germline V gene. The CDR3 runs 16 residues. V shed 5 bases, J shed 0 bases, and the junction held 4 bases outside the gene matches. CDR3 coding DNA: TGTGCCAGCAGTATAACTAGCGGGGGCTCCTACAATGAGCAGTTCTTC. Translation gives CASSITSGGSYNEQFF.

The CDR3 reads CASSLDAPEETQYF. DNA for the CDR3: TGCGCCAGCAGCTTGGATGCACCCGAGGAGACCCAGTACTTC. The V call is TRBV5-1, the J call TRBJ2-5; D is unclear. This CDR3 has 14 amino acids. Germline CDR1 and CDR2: SGHRS and YFSETQ. The V end was cut by 0 bases, the J end by 5 bases, with 11 bases between.

This clonotype was recorded many times. This chain joins TRBV12-3 or TRBV12-4 and TRBJ1-2; D remains ambiguous. The CDR3 is 14 amino acids. Trimming removed 1 base from V and 4 bases from J, with 10 bases in between. CDR3 region: CASSLEGRFYGYTF. In nucleotides, the CDR3 is TGTGCCAGCAGTTTAGAAGGGAGATTCTATGGCTACACCTTC.

CDR3 coding DNA: TGTGCCAGCAGTCCCGCCCTGAACAGGCCAAATCAGCCCCAGCATTTT. As protein: CASSPALNRPNQPQHF. The V call is TRBV12-3 or TRBV12-4, the J call TRBJ1-5; TRBD1 might be the D (5 bases). The CDR3 spans 16 residues. Deletions cut 5 bases from V and 4 bases from J, with 18 bases between.

The chain links TRBV7-9 to TRBJ1-2; a possible D gene is TRBD1 (5 bases). The CDR3 runs 11 residues. Germline-derived CDR1 and CDR2 are SEHNR and FQNEAQ (reference sequence). CDR3 loop: CAVGGDHGYTF. Here the CDR3 DNA reads TGTGCAGTGGGAGGGGATCATGGCTACACCTTC.

V gene TRBV20-1 combines with J gene TRBJ2-3; TRBD2 matches at 12 bases. The length of the CDR3 is 16 residues. The trim removed 1 base at V and 4 bases at J, leaving 6 bases unmatched. Germline CDR1 and CDR2: DFQATT and SNEGSKA (reference sequence). The CDR3 loop is CSARVSSGGVPDTQYF. Written as DNA, the CDR3 is TGCAGTGCTAGAGTTTCTAGCGGGGGGGTGCCAGATACGCAGTATTTT.

The V gene is TRBV6-2 or TRBV6-3, the J gene TRBJ2-2; 8 bases fit TRBD2. The V gene's germline CDR1 is MNHEY and CDR2 SVGEGT. The V segment lost 2 bases and the J segment 6 bases; nucleotides outside the gene matches: 8. The CDR3 is 16 residues long. CDR3 loop: CASSYRVGGGAGELFF. Here the CDR3 DNA reads TGTGCCAGCAGTTACAGGGTCGGGGGGGGCGCCGGGGAGCTGTTTTTT.

The table lists this clonotype with many counts. The V call is TRBV30, the J call TRBJ2-5; D gene unclear. The CDR3 loop spans 13 amino acids. Germline values: CDR1 GTSNPN, CDR2 SVGIG (reference sequence). Trimming left V 1 base short and J 4 bases short, with 10 bases between. In nucleotides, the CDR3 is TGTGCCTGGAGTGCTAAATCGGCAGAGACCCAGTACTTC. Protein product: CAWSAKSAETQYF.

V and J are TRBV18 and TRBJ1-5; D unclear. V lost 3 bases to trimming and J lost 8 bases, with 11 bases between them. Looked up from germline, CDR1 is KGHSH and CDR2 is LQKENI. The CDR3 has 13 residues. The CDR3 region is CASSPREWEPQHF. In DNA form, the CDR3 reads TGTGCCAGCTCACCTCGGGAATGGGAGCCCCAGCATTTT.

This clonotype was detected many times. The chain links TRBV12-3 or TRBV12-4 to TRBJ1-2; a weak D match, TRBD1 (5 bases). Between the trimmed V and J ends, which lost 2 bases and 3 bases, there was a span of 7 bases. The CDR3 has 13 residues. The CDR3: CASSLTTDYGYTF. CDR3 coding DNA: TGTGCCAGCAGTTTAACGACAGACTATGGCTACACCTTC.

The gene calls are TRBV9 and TRBJ1-3; D remains unclear. This CDR3 contains 15 residues. Germline V CDR1 and CDR2: SGDLS, YYNGEE. Deletions cut 4 bases from V and 2 bases from J, with 13 bases between. The CDR3 region has the DNA TGTGCCAGCAGCCCAAACCCCGTGGCTGGAAACACCATATATTTT. Translating it yields CASSPNPVAGNTIYF.

A word on this clonotype: A junction boundary mismatches the germline segment, possibly from a read error. J is TRBJ1-5 and V is TRBV27, with a tentative D call TRBD1 (5 bases). The length of the CDR3 is 14 residues. The germline V gene encodes CDR1 MNHEY and CDR2 SMNVEV (reference sequence). The CDR3 bases are TGTGCCAGCAGAAGAGGGGTAAGCAAGCAGCCCCAGCATTTT. Amino acids: CASRRGVSKQPQHF.

This clonotype was seen only a few times. The genes are TRBV4-1 and TRBJ2-2; D is undetermined. The CDR3 covers 14 residues. CDR1 is MGHRA and CDR2 is YSYEKL in the germline V gene. V lost 0 bases and J 6 bases, leaving 8 bases between the germline ends. The CDR3 sequence: CASSQDPPPGELFF. The CDR3, as DNA: TGCGCCAGCAGCCAAGACCCACCTCCCGGGGAGCTGTTTTTT.

This clonotype has a count of ten or more. The V call is TRBV12-3 or TRBV12-4, the J call TRBJ2-3; 10 bases map to TRBD1. V dropped 6 bases and J dropped 3; count of bases not matched to a gene: 9. The CDR3 runs to 16 residues. The DNA for the CDR3 is TGTGCCAGCAGCCTGCTCGACAGGGGGCGAACAGATACGCAGTATTTT. The encoded protein is CASSLLDRGRTDTQYF.

The rearrangement links TRBV2 to TRBJ2-2; TRBD2 matches at 12 bases. The CDR3 sequence is 18 residues long. Germline V CDR1 and CDR2: SNHLY, FYNNEI. Germline trimming cut 6 bases from V and 1 base from J; bases unmatched to any gene: 9. CDR3 region: CASRQLAGGRGNTGELFF. As DNA, the CDR3 is TGTGCCAGCAGACAACTAGCGGGGGGCCGAGGGAACACCGGGGAGCTGTTTTTT.